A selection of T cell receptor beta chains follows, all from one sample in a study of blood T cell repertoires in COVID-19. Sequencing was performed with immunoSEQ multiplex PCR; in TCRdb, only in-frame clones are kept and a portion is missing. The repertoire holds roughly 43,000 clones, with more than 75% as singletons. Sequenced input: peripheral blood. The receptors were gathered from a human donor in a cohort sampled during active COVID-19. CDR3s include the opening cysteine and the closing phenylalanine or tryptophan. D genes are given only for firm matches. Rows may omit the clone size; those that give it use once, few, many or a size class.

cdr3_nt: TGTGCCTGGAGTGAGGGCAGGGCGAATCAGCCCCAGCATTTT; cdr3_aa: CAWSEGRANQPQHF; clone_size: .; v_call: TRBV30; j_call: TRBJ1-5; d_call: .
cdr3_nt: TGCGCCAGCAGCTGGACCCTCGGACAGGGGGTAGGAAACACTGAAGCTTTCTTT; cdr3_aa: CASSWTLGQGVGNTEAFF; clone_size: .; v_call: TRBV5-1; j_call: TRBJ1-1; d_call: TRBD1
cdr3_nt: TGTGCCAGCAGCCCGGGGGATTTTTACAATGAGCAGTTCTTC; cdr3_aa: CASSPGDFYNEQFF; clone_size: .; v_call: TRBV5-6; j_call: TRBJ2-1; d_call: .
cdr3_nt: TGTGCCAGCAGTTACCAGGCCGCGGGGAACTGGGACCTCTATGGCTACACCTTC; cdr3_aa: CASSYQAAGNWDLYGYTF; clone_size: .; v_call: TRBV28; j_call: TRBJ1-2; d_call: .
cdr3_nt: TGTGCCAGCAGCTTTCAAGGGGGTACGCAGTATTTT; cdr3_aa: CASSFQGGTQYF; clone_size: .; v_call: TRBV5-4; j_call: TRBJ2-3; d_call: .
cdr3_nt: TGTGCCAGCAGTCGGGGGATCAACTCACCAGGGGGGCCTATCTCCTACGAGCAGTACTTC; cdr3_aa: CASSRGINSPGGPISYEQYF; clone_size: .; v_call: TRBV28; j_call: TRBJ2-7; d_call: .
cdr3_nt: TGTGCCAGCAGCGTACACGGGGGACAGGCAGTGAACACTGAAGCTTTCTTT; cdr3_aa: CASSVHGGQAVNTEAFF; clone_size: .; v_call: TRBV9; j_call: TRBJ1-1; d_call: TRBD1
cdr3_nt: TGCGCCAGCAGCGCGGACAGGGAAGGTTCACCCCTCCACTTT; cdr3_aa: CASSADREGSPLHF; clone_size: .; v_call: TRBV5-1; j_call: TRBJ1-6; d_call: TRBD1
cdr3_nt: TGTGCCCGGACGGTGAACACTGAAGCTTTCTTT; cdr3_aa: CARTVNTEAFF; clone_size: once; v_call: TRBV30; j_call: TRBJ1-1; d_call: .
cdr3_nt: TGCGCCAGCACCCTGGGACAGGCAAACACTGAAGCTTTCTTT; cdr3_aa: CASTLGQANTEAFF; clone_size: .; v_call: TRBV5-1; j_call: TRBJ1-1; d_call: TRBD1
cdr3_nt: TGTGCCAGCAGTTTAGGGGAGAGGTCCTACGAGCAGTACTTC; cdr3_aa: CASSLGERSYEQYF; clone_size: .; v_call: TRBV27; j_call: TRBJ2-7; d_call: .
cdr3_nt: TGTGCCAGCACCGACAGGGCCTCTGGAAACACCATATATTTT; cdr3_aa: CASTDRASGNTIYF; clone_size: .; v_call: TRBV9; j_call: TRBJ1-3; d_call: TRBD1
cdr3_nt: TGCGCCAGCAGCTCCAGCGGGAGGTCGGGCAATGAGCAGTTCTTC; cdr3_aa: CASSSSGRSGNEQFF; clone_size: .; v_call: TRBV5-1; j_call: TRBJ2-1; d_call: TRBD2
cdr3_nt: TGTGCCAGTAGTCGCTCCAGACTAGCGGGAGTGACCGAGCAGTACTTC; cdr3_aa: CASSRSRLAGVTEQYF; clone_size: once; v_call: TRBV19; j_call: TRBJ2-7; d_call: TRBD2
cdr3_nt: TGTGCCACCAGTGATGCGACAGGGGGCACCTACAATGAGCAGTTCTTC; cdr3_aa: CATSDATGGTYNEQFF; clone_size: .; v_call: TRBV24-1; j_call: TRBJ2-1; d_call: TRBD1
cdr3_nt: TGTGCCAGCAGCAACCCGGCAGGGGTGACCGCTAATGAAAAACTGTTTTTT; cdr3_aa: CASSNPAGVTANEKLFF; clone_size: few; v_call: TRBV7-9; j_call: TRBJ1-4; d_call: .
cdr3_nt: TGTGCCTGGACAAGCAGGCTGGTTGGGGAAAAACTGTTTTTT; cdr3_aa: CAWTSRLVGEKLFF; clone_size: .; v_call: TRBV30; j_call: TRBJ1-4; d_call: .
cdr3_nt: TGCAGCGGCGACAGGGGGATGGAAGGCTACACCTTC; cdr3_aa: CSGDRGMEGYTF; clone_size: .; v_call: TRBV29-1; j_call: TRBJ1-2; d_call: TRBD1
cdr3_nt: TGTGCCAGCAGCCAGTCTAGCGGACAAGAGACCCAGTACTTC; cdr3_aa: CASSQSSGQETQYF; clone_size: .; v_call: TRBV3-1/TRBV3-2; j_call: TRBJ2-5; d_call: TRBD2
cdr3_nt: TGTGCCAGCCGATGGGCGGGTTTCACCGGGGAGCTGTTTTTT; cdr3_aa: CASRWAGFTGELFF; clone_size: .; v_call: TRBV7-9; j_call: TRBJ2-2; d_call: .
cdr3_nt: TGTGCCATCAGTGCCAAGCGGGAGGGTACAGAGAATGAGCAGTTCTTC; cdr3_aa: CAISAKREGTENEQFF; clone_size: .; v_call: TRBV10-3; j_call: TRBJ2-1; d_call: TRBD2
cdr3_nt: TGCGCCAGCAGCGAACCTCTAAGGGACTCGCAGCGTAACATTCAGTACTTC; cdr3_aa: CASSEPLRDSQRNIQYF; clone_size: .; v_call: TRBV4-1; j_call: TRBJ2-4; d_call: .
cdr3_nt: TGTGCCAGCTGGGATAGCGGGAGACCCTACGAGCAGTACTTC; cdr3_aa: CASWDSGRPYEQYF; clone_size: .; v_call: TRBV27; j_call: TRBJ2-7; d_call: TRBD2
cdr3_nt: TGTGCCAGCAGTCCTATTGGCGGCGAGGTTTCCTCTGGGGCCAACGTCCTGACTTTC; cdr3_aa: CASSPIGGEVSSGANVLTF; clone_size: .; v_call: TRBV7-9; j_call: TRBJ2-6; d_call: .
cdr3_nt: TGTGCCAGCAGCTTAAGACGGCGGGACACTGAAGCTTTCTTT; cdr3_aa: CASSLRRRDTEAFF; clone_size: once; v_call: TRBV7-8; j_call: TRBJ1-1; d_call: .
cdr3_nt: TGCAGTGCTAGTACAGGGGATATGAACACTGAAGCTTTCTTT; cdr3_aa: CSASTGDMNTEAFF; clone_size: .; v_call: TRBV20-1; j_call: TRBJ1-1; d_call: TRBD1